One and the same sample provided the 8 T cell receptor beta chains below, sequenced in a study of shared clonotypes between healthy human individuals. The protocol was immunoSEQ multiplex PCR, while the TCRdb copy is restricted to in-frame clones and leaves out a portion. The repertoire holds about 2.3 million clones, with over 90% as singletons. Sequencing was performed on naive CD4+ T cells from PBMCs. Documented subset: CD45RA+ positively selected. The receptors shown here come from a man between 18 and 35 years old in good health. Some clones in this sample may be carry-over from other donors' samples.

DNA of the CDR3: TGCGCCAGCAGCTGGGGACAGGGGTTGGGAGAGACCCAGTACTTC. It codes for CASSWGQGLGETQYF. The gene calls are TRBV5-1 and TRBJ2-5, with 10 nucleotides matching TRBD1. The V and J ends lost 3 bases and 4 bases, in that order; junction bases with no gene match: 6. The length of the CDR3 is 15 residues. CDR1 is SGHRS and CDR2 is YFSETQ in the germline V gene.

This sequence joins TRBV18 and TRBJ1-2; D call uncertain. Germline lookup yields CDR1 KGHSH and CDR2 LQKENI. The CDR3 runs to 14 residues. V dropped 0 bases and J dropped 3 bases, with 8 bases sitting between them. The CDR3 nucleotides are TGTGCCAGCTCACCACCAGACGGAGACTATGGCTACACCTTC. Its translation: CASSPPDGDYGYTF. The whole variable domain, filled in from reference TRBV18 and TRBJ1-2, reads NAGVMQNPRHLVRRRGQEARLRCSPMKGHSHVYWYRQLPEEGLKFMVYLQKENIIDESGMPKERFSAEFPKEGPSILRIQQVVRGDSAAYFCASSPPDGDYGYTFGSGTRLTVV.

Only a few counts were recorded for this clone. The rearrangement joins TRBV28 to TRBJ1-2; 7 bases map to TRBD1. Germline V CDR1 and CDR2: MDHEN, SYDVKM. V was clipped by 6 bases and J by 7 bases; unmatched bases: 8. The CDR3 totals 13 residues. As DNA, the CDR3 is TGTGCCAGCAGCATGACAGGGTATGGTGGCTACACCTTC. Amino acid sequence: CASSMTGYGGYTF.

This chain links TRBV5-4 with TRBJ1-1; D is perhaps TRBD1 (5 bases). Germline CDR1 reads SGHNT; CDR2 reads YYREEE (reference sequence). The CDR3 runs 14 residues. Trimming took off 4 bases at V and 0 bases at J, with 10 bases between the two ends. The CDR3 protein is CASSAGSMNTEAFF. CDR3 nucleotide sequence: TGTGCCAGCAGCGCAGGGAGCATGAACACTGAAGCTTTCTTT.

This chain connects TRBV4-2 to TRBJ1-3; D perhaps matches TRBD1 (6 bases). V lost 4 bases and J lost 4, with 14 bases in between. Germline CDR1 reads LGHNA; CDR2 reads YNFKEQ. The CDR3 spans 15 residues. The CDR3 loop reads CASSRSTGTGNTIYF. The CDR3 region has the DNA TGTGCCAGCAGCCGCTCCACAGGGACAGGAAACACCATATATTTT.

The chain is built from TRBV5-1 and TRBJ1-1, with 7 bases that match TRBD1. The CDR3 consists of 17 residues. Unmatched junction bases numbered 13, after V lost 4 bases and J lost 1 base. Germline CDR1 and CDR2: SGHRS and YFSETQ. The CDR3 DNA reads TGCGCCAGCAGCCTTACAGGGGACCGCCATTCGAACACTGAAGCTTTCTTT. It yields the protein CASSLTGDRHSNTEAFF.

The genes are TRBV28 and TRBJ2-1; D may be TRBD2 (6 bases). Trimming pared 8 bases from V and 7 bases from J, leaving 12 bases between. Germline CDR1 reads MDHEN; CDR2 reads SYDVKM. This CDR3 spans 12 amino acids. The CDR3 DNA follows: TGTGCCAGCCAGACTAGTCGGAATGAGCAGTTCTTC. It translates to CASQTSRNEQFF.

The rearrangement joins TRBV7-8 to TRBJ1-1; maybe TRBD1 (5 bases). Trimming pared 5 bases from V and 2 bases from J, leaving 9 bases between. The V gene's germline CDR1 is SGHVS and CDR2 FQNEAQ. CDR3 length: 13 residues. In DNA, the CDR3 is TGTGCCAGCAGCCGGGGGGAAAACACTGAAGCTTTCTTT. This sequence encodes CASSRGENTEAFF.